This T cell receptor beta chain was sequenced for a study of blood T cell repertoires in COVID-19. This CDR3 is 14 amino acids long. V lost 0 bases and J 5 bases, leaving 8 bases between the germline ends. Germline V gene lookup returns CDR1 SGHRS and CDR2 YFSETQ. Clones were read by immunoSEQ multiplex PCR, and TCRdb kept only the in-frame ones, dropping some. Here the sample spans 100,000 to 150,000 clones, under 85% being singletons. This clone was detected only once. The sample was peripheral blood. This receptor was taken from a middle-aged man with active or convalescent COVID-19. The chain carries TRBV5-1 and TRBJ1-4; possible D gene TRBD1, 5 bases. CDR3 sequence reads: CASSLAGGNEKLFF. Written as DNA, the CDR3 is TGCGCCAGCAGCTTGGCCGGGGGGAATGAAAAACTGTTTTTT.